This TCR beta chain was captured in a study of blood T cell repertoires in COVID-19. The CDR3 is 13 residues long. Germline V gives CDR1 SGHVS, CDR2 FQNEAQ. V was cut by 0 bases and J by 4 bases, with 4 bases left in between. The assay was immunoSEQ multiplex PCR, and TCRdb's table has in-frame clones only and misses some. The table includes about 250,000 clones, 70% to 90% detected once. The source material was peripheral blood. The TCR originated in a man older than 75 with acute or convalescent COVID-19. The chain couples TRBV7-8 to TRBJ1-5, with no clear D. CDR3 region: CASSLAQNQPQHF. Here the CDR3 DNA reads TGTGCCAGCAGCTTAGCACAGAATCAGCCCCAGCATTTT.